This TCR beta chain was profiled in a study of blood T cell repertoires in COVID-19 (dated by TCRdb to the early 2020s). Turning to the overall study: Samples covering the acute and convalescent phases of COVID-19 were provided by collaborators in the United States, Italy and Spain. The prospective study material was composed of cDNA or gDNA derived from T cells, B-cell-depleted T cells, or PBMCs. The dataset comprised deeply sampled blood TCRbeta repertoires from subjects exposed to, actively infected with, or recovered from COVID-19. A freely available public database, intended as a resource for researchers studying the immune response to SARS-CoV-2, is where the repertoires were released. Samples came from the ongoing ImmuneRACE study (first 160 participants) plus 1,254 subjects from 6 global collaborators. A de-identified subject ID, COVID-19 status, age in years and sex were almost always included in the sample metadata. Where HLA class I and class II types were available, the types were taken from metadata supplied by the sample provider, not from assay-based typing.

Note on this clone: Its antigen target is currently unknown. One base away there is no much larger clone; base qualities are not given.

The immunoSEQ Assay, a bias-controlled multiplex PCR, was used to amplify TCRbeta CDR3 regions from genomic DNA. On the study's bioinformatics: The number of nucleated cells in each sample was estimated by amplification of reference gene primers within the assay. To quantify the absolute abundance of each unique TCRbeta CDR3 rearrangement, sequence reads were collapsed and filtered. Productive Simpson clonality was computed per sample as the square root of Simpson's diversity index over productive rearrangements. Sourced from immuneACCESS, this table was stored by TCRdb with only in-frame sequences that have V and J called. A share of the clones is absent; for the studies checked, an unresolved V gene accounts for under half, and the remainder has no known explanation. V and J calls and clone size are given by that table; D and trimming were obtained from the DNA. Across this sample there are approximately 290,000 clones, with 80% to 90% seen only once. The ten largest account for around 4.5% of the sample.

Study-wide findings and limitations: The quantity of clinical and demographic metadata differed by source and by participant and was supplied without curation.

In the prospective study, participants were roughly 18 to 95 years old, resided in approximately 25 geographic areas of the United States, and were enrolled through a virtual design. In the prospective study, cohorts were assigned on the basis of participant-reported clinical history obtained from a screening survey and a study questionnaire. Recovered participants in ImmuneRACE Cohort 3 were defined as having two consecutive negative NP/OP PCR tests, clearance from a healthcare professional, or resolution of symptoms. In the prospective study, mobile phlebotomists collected whole blood, serum and a nasopharyngeal or oropharyngeal swab from each participant. Additional blood draws and questionnaires over a 2-month period could optionally be provided by prospective study participants. Prospective study blood samples were shipped either frozen or at room temperature before DNA extraction. Sequencing was performed on PBMCs or T cells enriched from blood (not recorded which). This sequence was found in a woman in her 30s who had recovered from COVID-19.

Here the CDR3 is given as CATSRQGYRNTIYF. The DNA reads TGTGCCACCAGCAGACAGGGGTACAGAAACACCATATATTTT. The chain joins TRBV15 to TRBJ1-3, and the D gene may be TRBD1, 6 bases matching. Sequences LNHNV (CDR1) and YYDKDF (CDR2) are obtained from the germline V gene (reference sequence). V is cut by 2 bases and J by 5 bases, and the space between the germline ends is 10 bases. Including the terminal cysteine and phenylalanine, the CDR3 comprises 14 residues. The entry retains the CDR3 DNA only, 42 bases that are in frame from base 1.